The 20 T cell receptor beta chains below all came from one sample that was sequenced in a study of Ad26.COV2.S vaccination and SARS-CoV-2 variants. Treatment noted: some 19 received Ad26.COV2.S at low or high dose, single or two shots; several received placebo; per-sample allocation not given. Samples analyzed were those drawn on day 63 after the first vaccine or placebo injection. The method was immunoSEQ multiplex PCR; TCRdb's version includes in-frame clones alone and lacks a portion of them. The sample lists about 480,000 clones; approximately 90% were seen once. The sample was peripheral blood, taken in a trial of Ad26.COV2.S vaccine versus placebo. These receptors all stem from a person aged 18-60 years who received the Ad26.COV2.S COVID-19 vaccine or a placebo.

Worth noting for this clone: The same CDR3 arises from other DNA sequences in this sample as well. The rearrangement uses TRBV18 and TRBJ1-5; D unresolved. The V end was cut by 1 base, the J end by 0 bases, with 1 base between. Per the germline V gene, CDR1 is KGHSH and CDR2 is LQKENI. The CDR3 is 13 amino acids. This CDR3 is CASSPHSNQPQHF. CDR3 nucleotides: TGTGCCAGCTCACCACATAGCAATCAGCCCCAGCATTTT.

The chain is built from TRBV6-5 and TRBJ1-6; possibly TRBD1 for D (5 bases). V was clipped by 8 bases and J by 17 bases, with 16 bases between them. Germline V lookup: CDR1 MNHEY, CDR2 SVGAGI. This CDR3 has 11 amino acids. The CDR3 loop reads CASGRTGSVHF. The CDR3 nucleotides read TGTGCCAGCGGACGAACAGGAAGCGTCCACTTT.

This chain connects TRBV28 to TRBJ2-2; D not certain. CDR1 is MDHEN and CDR2 is SYDVKM in the germline V gene. Deletions cut 5 bases from V and 5 bases from J, with 12 bases between. The CDR3 runs 14 residues. CDR3 DNA: TGTGCCAGCAGTCAACCGCCCGTGACCGGGGAGCTGTTTTTT. It specifies CASSQPPVTGELFF.

This chain links TRBV6-6 with TRBJ2-7; the D gene is possibly TRBD2 (6 bases). CDR1 is MNHNY, CDR2 SVGAGI, per germline (reference sequence). With 6 bases removed from V and 6 bases from J, the gap between germline ends came to 15 bases. The CDR3 covers 13 residues. Written as DNA, the CDR3 is TGTGCCAGCAGGGGGGGTGGTCCAATCGAGCAGTACTTC. It codes for CASRGGGPIEQYF.

The genes are TRBV9 and TRBJ2-6; TRBD2 agrees at 10 bases. The CDR3 has 18 amino acids. The V gene end was trimmed by 0 bases and the J gene end by 2 bases; junction bases not matched to a gene: 5. CDR1 SGDLS and CDR2 YYNGEE come from the germline V gene. The CDR3 sequence: CASSVAGTSVPGANVLTF. CDR3 DNA: TGTGCCAGCAGCGTAGCGGGGACTAGCGTTCCTGGGGCCAACGTCCTGACTTTC.

This clone was detected once. The CDR3 bases are TGTGCCAGCAGCACCGAGCGGGAGGGTGGTAATGAGCAGTTCTTC. Encoded protein: CASSTEREGGNEQFF. This chain joins TRBV28 and TRBJ2-1, with TRBD2 matching over 10 bases. The length of the CDR3 is 15 residues. After removal of 6 bases from V and 7 bases from J, the junction contained 9 bases not matched to a gene. The V gene's germline CDR1 is MDHEN and CDR2 SYDVKM.

The rearrangement uses TRBV11-2 and TRBJ2-1, with TRBD1 as a possible D gene (5 bases). Germline V gives CDR1 SGHAT, CDR2 FQNNGV. Trimming shortened V by 1 base and J by 7 bases, and 14 bases separated the two germline ends. The CDR3 is 15 amino acids. CDR3 bases: TGTGCCAGCAGCTTAGGGTTTCCAGGGCAGAATGAGCAGTTCTTC. Translated: CASSLGFPGQNEQFF.

There are a few counts of this clone. V is TRBV3-1 (or the pseudogene TRBV3-2) and J is TRBJ2-7; the match to TRBD2 covers 11 bases. The CDR3 contains 16 residues. Germline CDR1 reads LGHDT; CDR2 reads YNNKEL (reference sequence). The V gene end was trimmed by 4 bases and the J gene end by 3 bases; junction bases not matched to a gene: 8. The CDR3 is CASSLSTSGSFYEQYF. The CDR3 DNA follows: TGTGCCAGCAGCCTTAGTACTAGCGGGAGTTTCTACGAGCAGTACTTC.

Only one count was recorded for this clone. This sequence joins TRBV6-6 and TRBJ2-6; D is uncertain. The germline V and J ends were trimmed by 6 bases and 0 bases, with 9 bases remaining between them. Germline V CDR1 and CDR2: MNHNY, SVGAGI (reference sequence). The CDR3 runs to 15 residues. For the CDR3, the DNA is TGTGCCAGCAGCATACAGCTCTCTGGGGCCAACGTCCTGACTTTC. It specifies CASSIQLSGANVLTF.

V and J are TRBV7-2 and TRBJ2-4; a weak D match, TRBD2 (6 bases). V was trimmed by 4 bases and J by 9 bases, leaving 13 bases between them. Per germline, CDR1 SGHTA and CDR2 FQGNSA. This CDR3 has 13 residues. The CDR3 DNA is TGTGCCAGCAGCTCCAAAGCGGGTGTCATTCAGTACTTC. Translated, it gives CASSSKAGVIQYF.

The V call is TRBV9, the J call TRBJ1-2, with TRBD1 as a possible D gene (6 bases). The germline gives CDR1 SGDLS, CDR2 YYNGEE. The CDR3 is made up of 12 amino acids. Trimming removed 4 bases from V and 6 bases from J, with 10 bases in between. The CDR3: CASSPAGDGYTF. The DNA for the CDR3 is TGTGCCAGCAGCCCCGCAGGGGATGGCTACACCTTC.

V usage is TRBV27 and J usage is TRBJ2-2; 9 bases agree with TRBD2. CDR3 length: 18 residues. Germline-derived CDR1 and CDR2 are MNHEY and SMNVEV (reference sequence). V trimming: 10 bases; J trimming: 4 bases; junction bases outside the gene matches: 19. The CDR3 region is CATGRRVAGVSSTGELFF. The CDR3 DNA follows: TGTGCCACTGGGAGGAGAGTAGCGGGAGTATCTTCCACCGGGGAGCTGTTTTTT.

The genes are TRBV5-1 and TRBJ2-1; the D gene could be TRBD1 or TRBD2 (6 bases each). The CDR3 is 15 amino acids. V lost 4 bases to trimming and J lost 5 bases, with 16 bases between them. Germline loops: CDR1 SGHRS, CDR2 YFSETQ. The CDR3 DNA follows: TGCGCCAGCAGCACAGGGACTCATATAGACAATGAGCAGTTCTTC. Its translation: CASSTGTHIDNEQFF.

In its sample, this clone was seen once. The rearrangement links TRBV7-2 to TRBJ1-3; D gene unclear. Germline V CDR1 and CDR2: SGHTA, FQGNSA. V was clipped by 0 bases and J by 0 bases, with 6 bases between them. The CDR3 is 15 residues long. The chain's CDR3 is CASSLAMTSGNTIYF. CDR3 sequence (DNA): TGTGCCAGCAGCTTAGCGATGACCTCTGGAAACACCATATATTTT.

This clone occurred once. This rearrangement joins TRBV9 to TRBJ1-6; a weak D match, TRBD1 (5 bases). The CDR3 consists of 14 residues. Looked up from germline, CDR1 is SGDLS and CDR2 is YYNGEE. The V end was cut by 0 bases, the J end by 9 bases, with 10 bases between. CDR3 sequence: CASSVVDGGSPLHF. In DNA form, the CDR3 reads TGTGCCAGCAGCGTAGTAGATGGGGGTTCACCCCTCCACTTT.

V gene TRBV6-5 combines with J gene TRBJ2-3; D uncertain. Germline-derived CDR1 and CDR2 are MNHEY and SVGAGI. The CDR3 consists of 15 residues. Trimming took 7 bases from V and 4 from J, leaving 18 bases between them. The CDR3 nucleotides are TGTGCCAGCAAGAGTCTACTCTTATATCCAGATACGCAGTATTTT. This encodes CASKSLLLYPDTQYF.

The chain recombines TRBV28 with TRBJ1-2, with TRBD1 matching over 10 bases. Trimming at V came to 6 bases and at J to 5 bases, leaving 6 bases not matched to a gene. The CDR3 is made up of 14 amino acids. CDR1 is MDHEN, CDR2 SYDVKM, per germline. CDR3 protein: CASRPGTGAYGYTF. The CDR3 region has the DNA TGTGCCAGCAGACCCGGGACAGGGGCATATGGCTACACCTTC.

This clone has more than one count but fewer than ten. The rearrangement joins TRBV29-1 to TRBJ2-1, with TRBD2 matching 8 bases. The junction had 7 bases not matched to a gene; V was cut back by 3 bases and J by 6 bases. This CDR3 is built from 14 residues. CDR1 SQVTM and CDR2 ANQGSEA come from the germline V gene. Here the CDR3 DNA reads TGCAGCGTTGAGGGCGGGAGGTTCTTCAATGAGCAGTTCTTC. This sequence encodes CSVEGGRFFNEQFF.

This sequence joins TRBV28 and TRBJ2-7; TRBD2 agrees at 9 bases. Unmatched junction bases numbered 12, after V lost 5 bases and J lost 4 bases. CDR1 MDHEN and CDR2 SYDVKM come from the germline V gene. The CDR3 runs to 16 residues. Here the CDR3 reads CASSTLAGPPAYEQYF. The CDR3 bases are TGTGCCAGCAGTACCCTAGCGGGACCCCCCGCGTACGAGCAGTACTTC.

The chain links TRBV15 to TRBJ2-1; TRBD2 agrees at 11 bases. This CDR3 region has 15 residues. From germline, CDR1 is LNHNV and CDR2 YYDKDF (reference sequence). The V gene end was trimmed by 3 bases and the J gene end by 4 bases; junction bases not matched to a gene: 2. CDR3 sequence reads: CATSRTSGAYNEQFF. The CDR3 nucleotides read TGTGCCACCAGCAGGACTAGCGGGGCATACAATGAGCAGTTCTTC.